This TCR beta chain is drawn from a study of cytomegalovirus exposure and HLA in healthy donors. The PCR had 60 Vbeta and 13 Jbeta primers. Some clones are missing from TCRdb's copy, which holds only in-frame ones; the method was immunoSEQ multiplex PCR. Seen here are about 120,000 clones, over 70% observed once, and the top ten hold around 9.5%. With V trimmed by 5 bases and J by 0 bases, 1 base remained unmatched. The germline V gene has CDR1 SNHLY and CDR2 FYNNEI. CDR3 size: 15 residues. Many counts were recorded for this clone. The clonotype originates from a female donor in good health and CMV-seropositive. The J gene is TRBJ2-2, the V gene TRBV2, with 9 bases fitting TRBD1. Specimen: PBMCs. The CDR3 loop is CASSRDRANTGELFF. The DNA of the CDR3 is TGTGCCAGCAGTCGGGACAGGGCGAACACCGGGGAGCTGTTTTTT.